What follows are 25 T cell receptor beta chains derived from one specimen sequenced in a study of T cell responses to AZD1222 COVID-19 vaccine. Here immunoSEQ multiplex PCR was the method, and the copy in TCRdb shows in-frame clones only, minus some. Of roughly 130,000 clones listed, around 90% are singletons. Source: peripheral blood, taken on day 0 of AZD1222 vaccination. Receptor source: an adult in good health.

As to this clone: The sample contains more than one DNA sequence encoding this CDR3. The chain recombines TRBV9 with TRBJ2-7; D call uncertain. Per germline, CDR1 SGDLS and CDR2 YYNGEE. V was clipped by 0 bases and J by 3 bases, with 7 bases between them. The CDR3 runs to 13 residues. CDR3 in amino acids: CASSVDTGYEQYF. CDR3 bases: TGTGCCAGCAGCGTAGATACGGGCTACGAGCAGTACTTC.

The V call is TRBV6-5, the J call TRBJ2-2, with 8 positions matching TRBD1. This CDR3 is built from 15 residues. V trimming: 7 bases; J trimming: 1 base; junction bases outside the gene matches: 5. Germline lookup yields CDR1 MNHEY and CDR2 SVGAGI. CDR3 sequence: CASIPRGRNTGELFF. Here the CDR3 DNA reads TGTGCCAGCATACCCAGGGGGCGGAACACCGGGGAGCTGTTTTTT.

The chain links TRBV15 to TRBJ1-3, with 8 bases lining up with TRBD1. Germline V lookup: CDR1 LNHNV, CDR2 YYDKDF (reference sequence). The CDR3 totals 14 residues. Trimming removed 6 bases from V and 5 bases from J; junction bases left unmatched: 6. Here the CDR3 reads CATSGQGARNTIYF. DNA for the CDR3: TGTGCCACCAGTGGCCAGGGGGCGCGAAACACCATATATTTT.

The rearrangement links TRBV7-8 to TRBJ1-5; possible D gene TRBD1, 5 bases. The CDR3 runs 16 residues. CDR1 and CDR2 (germline): SGHVS, FQNEAQ. With 2 bases removed from V and 3 bases from J, the gap between germline ends came to 14 bases. CDR3 nucleotides: TGTGCCAGCAGCTTAAAGGCAGGGAGAGTCAATCAGCCCCAGCATTTT. It encodes CASSLKAGRVNQPQHF. The full variable domain, with the rest looked up from reference TRBV7-8 and TRBJ1-5, is GAGVSQSPRYKVAKRGQDVALRCDPISGHVSLFWYQQALGQGPEFLTYFQNEAQLDKSGLPSDRFFAERPEGSVSTLKIQRTQQEDSAVYLCASSLKAGRVNQPQHFGDGTRLSIL.

This clone was observed a handful of times. The chain uses TRBV5-1 and TRBJ1-3; unclear D gene. This CDR3 is 18 amino acids long. Germline values: CDR1 SGHRS, CDR2 YFSETQ. V was clipped by 1 base and J by 0 bases, with 17 bases between them. CDR3 amino acids: CASSLNPADGHSGNTIYF. CDR3 DNA sequence: TGCGCCAGCAGCTTGAATCCGGCGGACGGCCACTCTGGAAACACCATATATTTT.

This chain connects TRBV6-5 to TRBJ1-3; 8 nucleotides line up with TRBD1. From germline, CDR1 is MNHEY and CDR2 SVGAGI. This CDR3 contains 15 residues. V was pared by 7 bases and J by 1 base, with 6 bases of the junction left unmatched. The CDR3 DNA sequence: TGTGCCAGCAACAACAGGGGGATGTCTGGAAACACCATATATTTT. Translated: CASNNRGMSGNTIYF.

The chain carries TRBV29-1 and TRBJ1-1; TRBD1 matches 9 bases. After removal of 5 bases from V and 6 bases from J, the junction contained 10 bases not matched to a gene. Germline CDR1 SQVTM, CDR2 ANQGSEA. This CDR3 comprises 14 residues. The CDR3 region has the DNA TGCAGCGTTAGGCCGGGACAGGGTCCTTCTGAAGCTTTCTTT. The encoded protein is CSVRPGQGPSEAFF.

This clone came up once. The chain has TRBV12-3 or TRBV12-4 and TRBJ2-1, with D unclear. This CDR3 contains 11 residues. V lost 3 bases, J lost 10 bases, and 7 bases lay in between. This chain's CDR3 is CASSFLVEQFF. In DNA form, the CDR3 reads TGTGCCAGCAGTTTTTTGGTGGAGCAGTTCTTC.

The rearrangement joins TRBV10-3 to TRBJ1-6; weak D call: TRBD1 (5 bases). This CDR3 is 17 amino acids long. V lost 6 bases and J 0 bases, leaving 15 bases between the germline ends. The germline gives CDR1 ENHRY, CDR2 SYGVKD. The CDR3 here is CAIRGVQTSSYNSPLHF. DNA of the CDR3: TGTGCCATCAGGGGGGTCCAAACGAGCTCCTATAATTCACCCCTCCACTTT.

The rearrangement links TRBV28 to TRBJ2-5; 13 bases match TRBD2. Germline trimming cut 6 bases from V and 4 bases from J; bases unmatched to any gene: 8. The CDR3 spans 16 residues. From germline, CDR1 is MDHEN and CDR2 SYDVKM. The CDR3 DNA is TGTGCCAGCAGACTCAGGACTAGCGGGGGCGGAGAGACCCAGTACTTC. Translating it yields CASRLRTSGGGETQYF.

This clone was seen a handful of times. The CDR3 region has the DNA TGTGCCAGCAGTGAATCGGCTAGCTTCGGGGCAAACACCATATATTTT. Translating gives CASSESASFGANTIYF. V gene TRBV25-1 combines with J gene TRBJ1-3, with D perhaps matching TRBD1 (5 bases). CDR1 is MGHDK, CDR2 SYGVNS, per germline. CDR3 length: 16 amino acids. V was cut by 1 base and J by 6 bases, with 16 bases left in between.

The chain employs TRBV12-3 or TRBV12-4 and TRBJ1-4; D possibly corresponds to TRBD1 (6 bases). The V and J ends lost 4 bases and 5 bases respectively, with 8 bases between them. This CDR3 comprises 13 residues. CDR3 nucleotides: TGTGCCAGCAGTTCTAGGGGGAATGAAAAACTGTTTTTT. Translated, it gives CASSSRGNEKLFF.

The V and J genes are TRBV28 and TRBJ1-5; D not resolved. V lost 1 base and J lost 11, with 12 bases in between. In germline, CDR1 is MDHEN, CDR2 SYDVKM. The length of the CDR3 is 13 residues. CDR3 sequence (DNA): TGTGCCAGCAGTTTATCATGGACCCCGGCCCAGCATTTT. This sequence encodes CASSLSWTPAQHF. Drawing the rest from reference TRBV28 and TRBJ1-5, the complete variable domain is DVKVTQSSRYLVKRTGEKVFLECVQDMDHENMFWYRQDPGLGLRLIYFSYDVKMKEKGDIPEGYSVSREKKERFSLILESASTNQTSMYLCASSLSWTPAQHFGDGTRLSIL.

The genes are TRBV7-9 and TRBJ1-1; 8 bases are shared with TRBD1. The CDR3 has 13 residues. V lost 5 bases to trimming and J lost 6 bases; unmatched junction nucleotides: 5. Germline CDR1 is SEHNR and CDR2 is FQNEAQ (reference sequence). The CDR3 here is CASSLGTGPEAFF. CDR3 DNA: TGTGCCAGCAGCCTAGGGACAGGACCTGAAGCTTTCTTT.

V is TRBV6-5 and J is TRBJ1-6, with D hard to call. Germline assignment: CDR1 MNHEY and CDR2 SVGAGI. This CDR3 is built from 15 residues. V gave up 7 bases and J gave up 0 bases, with 10 bases separating them. The CDR3 protein is CASTNPSSYNSPLHF. For the CDR3, the DNA is TGTGCCAGCACTAACCCGAGCTCCTATAATTCACCCCTCCACTTT.

The V call is TRBV10-3, the J call TRBJ2-1; 10 nucleotides align to TRBD1. Germline V gives CDR1 ENHRY, CDR2 SYGVKD. This CDR3 comprises 13 residues. V gave up 11 bases and J gave up 10 bases; unmatched junction bases: 11. The CDR3 loop is CAGRDRGTMEQFF. The CDR3 DNA reads TGTGCCGGCCGGGACAGGGGCACAATGGAGCAGTTCTTC.

This clone has only one observation. This rearrangement joins TRBV7-7 to TRBJ1-6, with 7 positions matching TRBD1. The CDR3 loop spans 13 amino acids. J lost 8 bases, V lost 5 bases, and 3 bases had no gene match. Germline CDR1 and CDR2: SSHAT and FNYEAQ (reference sequence). The CDR3 protein is CASSPDRDSPLHF. The CDR3 bases are TGTGCCAGCAGCCCCGACAGGGATTCACCCCTCCACTTT.

The V gene is TRBV19, the J gene TRBJ1-3, with D possibly TRBD1 on 5 matching bases. CDR1 LNHDA and CDR2 SQIVND come from the germline V gene (reference sequence). Trimming took off 6 bases at V and 0 bases at J, with 15 bases between the two ends. The CDR3 is 16 residues long. CDR3 region: CASRPTVALSGNTIYF. The CDR3 nucleotides are TGTGCCAGTAGACCGACAGTGGCCCTCTCTGGAAACACCATATATTTT.

The rearrangement links TRBV6-4 to TRBJ2-3, with D tentatively TRBD2 (7 bases). Trimming removed 4 bases from V and 4 bases from J, with 12 bases in between. Germline V gene sequence: CDR1 MRHNA, CDR2 SNTAGT. This CDR3 spans 14 amino acids. CDR3 region: CASSGDGGPDTQYF. The CDR3 nucleotides are TGTGCCAGCAGTGGCGACGGGGGGCCAGATACGCAGTATTTT.

This clone was picked up a small number of times. The chain links TRBV28 to TRBJ2-7, with 9 bases fitting TRBD1. The CDR3 contains 17 residues. Per the germline V gene, CDR1 is MDHEN and CDR2 is SYDVKM. The V and J ends lost 5 bases and 3 bases, in that order; junction bases with no gene match: 14. DNA for the CDR3: TGTGCCAGCAGTAACAGGGGGCCCTGGGCGGGGAGCTACGAGCAGTACTTC. Translation gives CASSNRGPWAGSYEQYF.

In its sample, this clone was seen once. The genes are TRBV6-6 and TRBJ1-3; 7 bases are a match to TRBD1. Unmatched junction bases numbered 3, after V lost 7 bases and J lost 3 bases. The CDR3 has 13 amino acids. From germline, CDR1 is MNHNY and CDR2 SVGAGI (reference sequence). CDR3 protein: CASNRGFGNTIYF. For the CDR3, the DNA is TGTGCCAGCAACAGGGGTTTTGGAAACACCATATATTTT.

This sequence joins TRBV2 and TRBJ1-2; TRBD1 matches 9 bases. Germline V CDR1 and CDR2: SNHLY, FYNNEI. The CDR3 covers 15 residues. V lost 4 bases, J lost 5 bases, and 8 bases stayed unmatched. In nucleotides, the CDR3 is TGTGCCAGCAGTGCCGGGACAGGGCTTCCGTATGGCTACACCTTC. Translation: CASSAGTGLPYGYTF.

The chain links TRBV2 to TRBJ1-1, with TRBD1 as a possible D gene (5 bases). The CDR3 totals 15 residues. Germline assignment: CDR1 SNHLY and CDR2 FYNNEI. Trimming shortened V by 11 bases and J by 0 bases, and 19 bases separated the two germline ends. CDR3: CAGRRDGGMNTEAFF. CDR3 sequence (DNA): TGTGCCGGGAGGCGGGACGGAGGTATGAACACTGAAGCTTTCTTT. Complete variable domain (other parts from reference TRBV2 and TRBJ1-1): EPEVTQTPSHQVTQMGQEVILRCVPISNHLYFYWYRQILGQKVEFLVSFYNNEISEKSEIFDDQFSVERPDGSNFTLKIRSTKLEDSAMYFCAGRRDGGMNTEAFFGQGTRLTVV.

The chain is built from TRBV6-5 and TRBJ2-7; D is ambiguous. The ends were cut back, 8 bases at V and 2 bases at J, with 7 bases in the middle. Germline V gene data show CDR1 as MNHEY and CDR2 as SVGAGI. The CDR3 is 11 residues long. CDR3 region: CASRLAYEQYF. The CDR3, as DNA: TGTGCCAGCCGCCTAGCCTACGAGCAGTACTTC.

The chain employs TRBV6-5 and TRBJ1-6, with D unresolved. CDR1 MNHEY and CDR2 SVGAGI come from the germline V gene. Trimming removed 8 bases from V and 2 bases from J, with 7 bases in between. This CDR3 is 13 amino acids long. The CDR3 bases are TGTGCCAGCCTTGAGGCCTATAATTCACCCCTCCACTTT. As protein: CASLEAYNSPLHF.